These T cell receptor beta chains were read from a single sample in a study of long-term antiretroviral therapy in people with HIV. Only in-frame clones appear in the TCRdb table, and some are missing; sequencing was by immunoSEQ multiplex PCR. This table holds fewer than 25,000 clones, around 81% found once. The starting material was unsorted PBMCs, obtained 1.5 years after starting antiretroviral therapy. These receptors were taken from a man aged 25 to 45 with HIV. Both conserved end residues are part of each CDR3. D genes are given only for firm matches. Only some rows state a clone size, as once, few, many or a class for expanded clones.

j_call v_call cdr3_length clone_size d_call cdr3_aa cdr3_nt
TRBJ2-3 TRBV30 12 once - CAWSRKTDTQYF TGTGCCTGGAGTAGAAAGACAGATACGCAGTATTTT
TRBJ1-1 TRBV5-4 12 few - CASSFGRGEAFF TGTGCCAGCAGCTTTGGCCGCGGGGAAGCTTTCTTT
TRBJ1-1 TRBV7-2 14 - - CASSFHQGGTEAFF TGTGCCAGCAGCTTTCACCAGGGCGGCACTGAAGCTTTCTTT
TRBJ2-5 TRBV4-2 17 - TRBD2 CASSQGRGGGSEETQYF TGTGCCAGCAGCCAAGGTCGCGGCGGGGGGAGCGAAGAGACCCAGTACTTC
TRBJ2-1 TRBV15 14 - - CATSRGETINEQFF TGTGCCACCAGCAGAGGGGAGACCATCAATGAGCAGTTCTTC
TRBJ2-1 TRBV5-1 16 - TRBD2 CASSFLAGGSYNEQFF TGCGCCAGCAGCTTCTTAGCGGGAGGTTCCTACAATGAGCAGTTCTTC
TRBJ1-2 TRBV2 13 once TRBD1 CASRGTGVRGYTF TGTGCCAGCAGGGGGACAGGGGTCCGTGGCTACACCTTC
TRBJ1-1 TRBV6-1 15 once TRBD1 CASSAGQGARTEAFF TGTGCCAGCAGTGCGGGACAGGGCGCGCGCACTGAAGCTTTCTTT
TRBJ2-7 TRBV5-4 14 few TRBD1 CASSPGQGDYEQYF TGTGCCAGCAGCCCTGGACAGGGGGACTACGAGCAGTACTTC
TRBJ1-6 TRBV19 16 - - CASSISPANYNSPLHF TGTGCCAGTAGTATATCGCCGGCTAACTATAATTCACCCCTCCACTTT
TRBJ2-1 TRBV5-8 13 - - CASSPRDYNEQFF TGTGCCAGCAGCCCCAGGGATTACAATGAGCAGTTCTTC
TRBJ2-5 TRBV12-5 12 - - CASGLEPPTQYF TGTGCTAGTGGTTTGGAGCCCCCAACCCAGTACTTC
TRBJ2-4 TRBV14 16 - TRBD1 CASSPVDRGPQNIQYF TGTGCCAGCAGCCCAGTGGACAGGGGGCCCCAAAACATTCAGTACTTC
TRBJ2-2 TRBV5-8 14 - - CASSSQIVQVELFF TGTGCCAGCAGCTCCCAAATCGTCCAGGTGGAGCTGTTTTTT
TRBJ1-2 TRBV5-1 16 - TRBD1 CASSPGTGRGNYGYTF TGCGCCAGCAGCCCCGGGACAGGGCGGGGTAACTATGGCTACACCTTC
TRBJ1-1 TRBV12-5 14 - TRBD1 CASELGQGNDEAFF TGTGCTAGTGAACTGGGACAGGGGAATGATGAAGCTTTCTTT
TRBJ1-1 TRBV11-2 11 - - CASSLETEAFF TGTGCCAGCAGCTTAGAAACTGAAGCTTTCTTT
TRBJ2-7 TRBV15 13 - TRBD1 CATSGGQGGEQYF TGTGCCACCAGCGGGGGACAGGGAGGCGAGCAGTACTTC
TRBJ2-7 TRBV18 15 - - CASSPSPETSYEQYF TGTGCCAGCTCACCAAGTCCTGAAACCTCCTACGAGCAGTACTTC
TRBJ2-7 TRBV4-3 14 once TRBD1 CASSPGTGVDEQYF TGCGCCAGCAGCCCCGGGACAGGGGTGGACGAGCAGTACTTC
TRBJ2-7 TRBV2 11 - - CASSVGYEQYF TGTGCCAGCAGTGTAGGCTACGAGCAGTACTTC
TRBJ1-6 TRBV7-8 14 once - CASSFDRLNSPLHF TGTGCCAGCAGCTTCGACAGGTTAAATTCACCCCTCCACTTT
TRBJ1-2 TRBV6-5 14 - - CASTRGYEGGGYTF TGTGCCAGCACCAGAGGGTATGAGGGAGGTGGCTACACCTTC
TRBJ2-7 TRBV29-1 12 - TRBD1 CSVGTGNYEQYF TGCAGCGTCGGGACAGGGAACTACGAGCAGTACTTC
TRBJ2-5 TRBV19 14 - - CASSMVNYQETQYF TGTGCCAGTAGTATGGTTAACTATCAAGAGACCCAGTACTTC
TRBJ1-2 TRBV7-9 12 - - CASSGTNYGYTF TGTGCCAGCAGCGGGACGAACTATGGCTACACCTTC
TRBJ1-2 TRBV28 15 - - CASSSPRGKNYGYTF TGTGCCAGCAGTTCCCCCCGGGGCAAGAACTATGGCTACACCTTC
TRBJ2-2 TRBV29-1 15 - - CSLPTRGANTGELFF TGCAGCCTCCCGACCAGGGGAGCCAACACCGGGGAGCTGTTTTTT
TRBJ2-3 TRBV4-3 16 - TRBD2 CASSQDASGGAYTQYF TGCGCCAGCAGCCAAGATGCTAGCGGGGGGGCTTATACGCAGTATTTT
TRBJ1-2 TRBV6-5 12 - TRBD1 CASGGTGRGYTF TGTGCCAGCGGGGGGACAGGGAGAGGCTACACCTTC
TRBJ1-4 TRBV6-5 15 - - CASSFHGGGNEKLFF TGTGCCAGCAGTTTTCACGGGGGTGGAAATGAAAAACTGTTTTTT
TRBJ2-5 TRBV11-2 17 - - CASSLRSLAGSQETQYF TGTGCCAGCAGCTTACGGTCACTTGCGGGGTCCCAAGAGACCCAGTACTTC
TRBJ1-1 TRBV27 13 once - CASSSLLNTEAFF TGTGCCAGCAGTTCATTATTGAACACTGAAGCTTTCTTT